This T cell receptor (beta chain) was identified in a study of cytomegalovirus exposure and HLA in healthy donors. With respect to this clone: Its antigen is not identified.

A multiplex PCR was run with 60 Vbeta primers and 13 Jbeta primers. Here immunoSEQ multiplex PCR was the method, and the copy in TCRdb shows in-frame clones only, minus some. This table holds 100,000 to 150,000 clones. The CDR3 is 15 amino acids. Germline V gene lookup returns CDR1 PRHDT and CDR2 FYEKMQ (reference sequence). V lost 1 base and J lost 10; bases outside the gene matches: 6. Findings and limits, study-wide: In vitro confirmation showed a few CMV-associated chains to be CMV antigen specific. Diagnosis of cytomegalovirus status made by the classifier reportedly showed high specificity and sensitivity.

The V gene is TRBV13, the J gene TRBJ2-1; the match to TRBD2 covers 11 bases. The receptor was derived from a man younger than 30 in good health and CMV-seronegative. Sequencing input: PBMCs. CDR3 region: CASSLELAGVEEQFF. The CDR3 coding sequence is TGTGCCAGCAGCTTAGAACTAGCGGGAGTTGAGGAGCAGTTCTTC.